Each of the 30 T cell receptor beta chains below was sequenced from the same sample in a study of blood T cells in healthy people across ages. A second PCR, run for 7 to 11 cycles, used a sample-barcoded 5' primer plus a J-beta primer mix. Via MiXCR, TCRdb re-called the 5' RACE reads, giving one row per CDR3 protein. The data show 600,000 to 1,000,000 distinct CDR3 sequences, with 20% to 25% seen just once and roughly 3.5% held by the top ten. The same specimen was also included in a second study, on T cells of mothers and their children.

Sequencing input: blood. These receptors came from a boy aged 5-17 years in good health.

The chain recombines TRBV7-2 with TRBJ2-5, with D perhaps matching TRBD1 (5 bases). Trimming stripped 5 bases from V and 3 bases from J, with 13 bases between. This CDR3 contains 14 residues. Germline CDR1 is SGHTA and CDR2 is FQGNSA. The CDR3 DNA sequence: TGTGCCAGCAGCAGATGGGGCGGTAAAGAGACCCAGTACTTC. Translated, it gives CASSRWGGKETQYF.

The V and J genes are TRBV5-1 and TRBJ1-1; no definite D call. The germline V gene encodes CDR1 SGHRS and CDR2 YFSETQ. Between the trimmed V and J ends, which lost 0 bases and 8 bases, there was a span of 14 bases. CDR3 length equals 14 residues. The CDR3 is CASSLARGIGEAFF. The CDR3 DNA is TGCGCCAGCAGCTTGGCACGGGGAATAGGAGAAGCTTTCTTT.

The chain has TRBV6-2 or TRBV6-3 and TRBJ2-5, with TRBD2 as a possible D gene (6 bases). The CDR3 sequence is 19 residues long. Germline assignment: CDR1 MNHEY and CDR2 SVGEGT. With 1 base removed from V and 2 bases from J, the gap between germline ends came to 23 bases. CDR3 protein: CASSYLTDLAVNRQETQYF. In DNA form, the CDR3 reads TGTGCCAGCAGTTACTTGACCGATTTAGCGGTTAACAGACAAGAGACCCAGTACTTC.

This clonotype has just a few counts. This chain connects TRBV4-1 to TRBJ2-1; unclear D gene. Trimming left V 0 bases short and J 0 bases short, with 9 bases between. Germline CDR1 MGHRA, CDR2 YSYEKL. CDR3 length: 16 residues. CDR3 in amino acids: CASSQEWTLSYNEQFF. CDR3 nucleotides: TGCGCCAGCAGCCAAGAGTGGACCCTCTCCTACAATGAGCAGTTCTTC.

CDR3 loop: CAWRWQPNTEAFF. CDR3 nucleotide sequence: TGTGCCTGGAGGTGGCAGCCGAACACTGAAGCTTTCTTT. This chain connects TRBV30 to TRBJ1-1; D ambiguous. CDR1 and CDR2 from the germline V gene are GTSNPN and SVGIG (reference sequence). V lost 3 bases and J lost 1, with 9 bases in between. This CDR3 contains 13 residues.

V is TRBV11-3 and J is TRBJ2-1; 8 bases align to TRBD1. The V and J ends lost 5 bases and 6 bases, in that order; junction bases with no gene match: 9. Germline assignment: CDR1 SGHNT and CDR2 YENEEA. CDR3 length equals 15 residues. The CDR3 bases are TGTGCCAGCAGCCACGGACAGGGTTGGGGCAATGAGCAGTTCTTC. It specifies CASSHGQGWGNEQFF.

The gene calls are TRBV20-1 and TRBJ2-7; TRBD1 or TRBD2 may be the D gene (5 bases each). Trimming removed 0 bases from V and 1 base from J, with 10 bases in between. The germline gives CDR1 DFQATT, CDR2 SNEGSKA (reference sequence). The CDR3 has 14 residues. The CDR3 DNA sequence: TGCAGTGCTAGAGATAAGGGGACGTCCTACGAGCAGTACTTC. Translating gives CSARDKGTSYEQYF.

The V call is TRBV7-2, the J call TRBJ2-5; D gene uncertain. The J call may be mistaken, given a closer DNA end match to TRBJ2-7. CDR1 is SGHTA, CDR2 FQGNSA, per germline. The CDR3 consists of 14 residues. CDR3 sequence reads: CASSFEQSVYEQYF. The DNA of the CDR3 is TGTGCCAGCAGCTTCGAACAGAGCGTCTACGAGCAGTACTTC.

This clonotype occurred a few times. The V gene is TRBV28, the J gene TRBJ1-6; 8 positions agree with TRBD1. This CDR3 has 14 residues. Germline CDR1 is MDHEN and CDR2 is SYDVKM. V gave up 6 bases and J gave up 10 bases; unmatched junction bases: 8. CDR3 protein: CASRVRGPQSPLHF. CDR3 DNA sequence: TGTGCCAGCAGAGTCAGGGGGCCCCAGTCACCCCTCCACTTT.

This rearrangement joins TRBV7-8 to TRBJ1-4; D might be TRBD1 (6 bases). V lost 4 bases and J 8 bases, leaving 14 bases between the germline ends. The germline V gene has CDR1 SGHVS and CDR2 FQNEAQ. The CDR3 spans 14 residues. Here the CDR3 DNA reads TGTGCCAGCAGCTCGGACAGTTTGGGGGAAAAACTGTTTTTT. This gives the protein CASSSDSLGEKLFF.

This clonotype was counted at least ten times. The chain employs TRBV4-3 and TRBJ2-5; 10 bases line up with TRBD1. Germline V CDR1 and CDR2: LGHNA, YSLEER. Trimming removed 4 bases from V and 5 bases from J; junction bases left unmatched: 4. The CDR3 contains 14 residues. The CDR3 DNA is TGCGCCAGCAGCCGGGACAGGGGTAGGGAGACCCAGTACTTC. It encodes CASSRDRGRETQYF.

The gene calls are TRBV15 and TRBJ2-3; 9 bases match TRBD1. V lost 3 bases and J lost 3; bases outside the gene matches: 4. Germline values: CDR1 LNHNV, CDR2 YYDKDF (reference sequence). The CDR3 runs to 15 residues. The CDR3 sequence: CATSSWGQGTDTQYF. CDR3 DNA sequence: TGTGCCACCAGCAGTTGGGGACAGGGTACAGATACGCAGTATTTT.

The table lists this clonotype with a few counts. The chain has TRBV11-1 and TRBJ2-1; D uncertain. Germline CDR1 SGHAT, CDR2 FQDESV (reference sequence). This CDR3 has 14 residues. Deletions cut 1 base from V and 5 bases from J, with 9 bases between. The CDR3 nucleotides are TGTGCCAGCAGCTTAGAGGCAGACCACAATGAGCAGTTCTTC. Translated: CASSLEADHNEQFF.

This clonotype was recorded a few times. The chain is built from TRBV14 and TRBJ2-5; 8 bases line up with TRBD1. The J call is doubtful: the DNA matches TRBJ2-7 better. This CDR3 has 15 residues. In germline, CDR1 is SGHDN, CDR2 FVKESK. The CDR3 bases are TGTGCCAGCAGCCTTTACAGGGGGTTAGGCTACGAGCAGTACTTC. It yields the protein CASSLYRGLGYEQYF.

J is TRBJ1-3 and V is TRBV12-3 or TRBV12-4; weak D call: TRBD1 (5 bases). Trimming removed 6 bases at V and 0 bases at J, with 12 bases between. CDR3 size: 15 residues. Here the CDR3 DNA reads TGTGCCAGCAGCCCGGGACGGACCTCTGGAAACACCATATATTTT. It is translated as CASSPGRTSGNTIYF.

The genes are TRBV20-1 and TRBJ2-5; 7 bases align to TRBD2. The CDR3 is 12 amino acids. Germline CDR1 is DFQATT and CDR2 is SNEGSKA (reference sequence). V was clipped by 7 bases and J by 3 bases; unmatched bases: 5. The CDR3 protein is CSVNAGEETQYF. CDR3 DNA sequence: TGCAGTGTGAATGCGGGGGAAGAGACCCAGTACTTC.

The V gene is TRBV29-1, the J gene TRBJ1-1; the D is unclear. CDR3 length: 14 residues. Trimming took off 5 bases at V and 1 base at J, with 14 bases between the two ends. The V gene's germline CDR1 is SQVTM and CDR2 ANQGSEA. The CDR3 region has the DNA TGCAGCGTTTCGCAAAATCGGGGGAACACTGAAGCTTTCTTT. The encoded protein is CSVSQNRGNTEAFF.

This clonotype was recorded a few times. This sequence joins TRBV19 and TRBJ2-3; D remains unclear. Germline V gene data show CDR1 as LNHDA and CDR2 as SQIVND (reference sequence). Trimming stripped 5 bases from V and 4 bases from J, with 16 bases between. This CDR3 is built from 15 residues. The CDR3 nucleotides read TGTGCCAGTAGTCCGTGGACCTTTGGCGCAGATACGCAGTATTTT. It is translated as CASSPWTFGADTQYF.

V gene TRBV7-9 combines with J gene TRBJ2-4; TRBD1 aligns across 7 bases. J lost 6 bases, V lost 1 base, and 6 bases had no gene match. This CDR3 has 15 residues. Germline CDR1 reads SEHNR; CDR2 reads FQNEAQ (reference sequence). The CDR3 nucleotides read TGTGCCAGCAGCTTAGACCACCGGGACAGAAACATTCAGTACTTC. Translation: CASSLDHRDRNIQYF.

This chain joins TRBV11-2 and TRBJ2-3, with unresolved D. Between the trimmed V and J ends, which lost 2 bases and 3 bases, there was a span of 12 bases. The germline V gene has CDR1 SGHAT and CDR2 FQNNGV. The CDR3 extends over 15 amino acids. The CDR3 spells CASSLPPVGTDTQYF. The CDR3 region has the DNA TGTGCCAGCAGCTTACCCCCTGTGGGGACAGATACGCAGTATTTT. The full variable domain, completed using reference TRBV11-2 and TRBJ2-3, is EAGVAQSPRYKIIEKRQSVAFWCNPISGHATLYWYQQILGQGPKLLIQFQNNGVVDDSQLPKDRFSAERLKGVDSTLKIQPAKLEDSAVYLCASSLPPVGTDTQYFGPGTRLTVL.

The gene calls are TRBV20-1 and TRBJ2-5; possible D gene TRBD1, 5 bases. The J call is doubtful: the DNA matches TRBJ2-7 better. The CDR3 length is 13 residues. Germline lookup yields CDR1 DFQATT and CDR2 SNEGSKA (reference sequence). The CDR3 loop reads CSARGRTSYEQYF. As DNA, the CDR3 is TGCAGTGCTAGAGGAAGGACAAGCTACGAGCAGTACTTC.

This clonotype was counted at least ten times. The CDR3 region has the DNA TGTGCCAGCAGCACCCCAGTTGGGGAGACCCAGTACTTC. It encodes CASSTPVGETQYF. The V gene is TRBV28, the J gene TRBJ2-5; no definite D call. Trimming shortened V by 6 bases and J by 5 bases, and 13 bases separated the two germline ends. The CDR3 sequence is 13 residues long. Per germline, CDR1 MDHEN and CDR2 SYDVKM. Supplemented by reference TRBV28 and TRBJ2-5, the full variable domain reads DVKVTQSSRYLVKRTGEKVFLECVQDMDHENMFWYRQDPGLGLRLIYFSYDVKMKEKGDIPEGYSVSREKKERFSLILESASTNQTSMYLCASSTPVGETQYFGPGTRLLVL.

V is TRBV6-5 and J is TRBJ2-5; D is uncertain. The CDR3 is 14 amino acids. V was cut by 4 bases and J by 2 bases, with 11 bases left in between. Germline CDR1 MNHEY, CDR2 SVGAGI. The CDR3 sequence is CASSSTSRQETQYF. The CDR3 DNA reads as TGTGCCAGCAGTTCTACGTCCCGTCAAGAGACCCAGTACTTC.

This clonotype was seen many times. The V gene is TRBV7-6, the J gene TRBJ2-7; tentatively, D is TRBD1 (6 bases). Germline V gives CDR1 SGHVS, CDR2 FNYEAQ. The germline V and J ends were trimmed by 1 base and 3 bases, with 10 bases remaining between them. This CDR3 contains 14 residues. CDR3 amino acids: CASSLVARGYEQYF. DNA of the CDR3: TGTGCCAGCAGCTTAGTTGCCAGGGGCTACGAGCAGTACTTC.

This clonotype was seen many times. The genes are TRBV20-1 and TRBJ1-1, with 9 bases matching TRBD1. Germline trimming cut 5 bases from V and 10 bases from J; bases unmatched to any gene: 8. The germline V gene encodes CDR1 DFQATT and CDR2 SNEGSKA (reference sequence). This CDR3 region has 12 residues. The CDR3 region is CSAGSGTGRAFF. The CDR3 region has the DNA TGCAGTGCTGGTTCCGGGACAGGGAGAGCTTTCTTT.

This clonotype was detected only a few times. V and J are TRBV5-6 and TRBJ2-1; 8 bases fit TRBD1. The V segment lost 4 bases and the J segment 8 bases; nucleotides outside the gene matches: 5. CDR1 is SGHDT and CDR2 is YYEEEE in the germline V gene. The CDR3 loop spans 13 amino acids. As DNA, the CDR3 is TGTGCCAGCAGCATCGGACAGGGCGATGAGCAGTTCTTC. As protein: CASSIGQGDEQFF. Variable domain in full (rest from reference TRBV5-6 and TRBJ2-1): DAGVTQSPTHLIKTRGQQVTLRCSPKSGHDTVSWYQQALGQGPQFIFQYYEEEERQRGNFPDRFSGHQFPNYSSELNVNALLLGDSALYLCASSIGQGDEQFFGPGTRLTVL.

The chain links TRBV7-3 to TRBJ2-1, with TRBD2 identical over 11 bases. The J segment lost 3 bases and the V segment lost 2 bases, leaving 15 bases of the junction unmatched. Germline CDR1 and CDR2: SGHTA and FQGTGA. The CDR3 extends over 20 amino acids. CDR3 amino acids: CASSLSGHSGTSGRYNEQFF. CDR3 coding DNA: TGTGCCAGCAGCTTATCCGGCCATAGCGGGACTAGCGGCCGCTACAATGAGCAGTTCTTC.

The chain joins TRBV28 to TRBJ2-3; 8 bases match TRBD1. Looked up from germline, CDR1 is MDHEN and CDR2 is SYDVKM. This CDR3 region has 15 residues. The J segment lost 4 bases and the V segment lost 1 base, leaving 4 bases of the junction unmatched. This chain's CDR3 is CASSLSGGLADTQYF. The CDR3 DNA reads TGTGCCAGCAGTTTATCAGGGGGCTTAGCAGATACGCAGTATTTT.

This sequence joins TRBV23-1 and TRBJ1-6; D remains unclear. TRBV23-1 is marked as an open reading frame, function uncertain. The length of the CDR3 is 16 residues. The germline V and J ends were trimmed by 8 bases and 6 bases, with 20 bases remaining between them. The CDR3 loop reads CASVNRFGQLNSPLHF. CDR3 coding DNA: TGCGCCAGCGTTAACCGGTTTGGGCAGCTTAATTCACCCCTCCACTTT.

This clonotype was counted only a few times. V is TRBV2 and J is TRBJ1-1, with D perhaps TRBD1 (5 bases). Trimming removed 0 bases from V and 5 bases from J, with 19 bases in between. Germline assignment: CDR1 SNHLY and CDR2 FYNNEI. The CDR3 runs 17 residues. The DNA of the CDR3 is TGTGCCAGCAGTGAAGCCCTCTCAGCGGGGGGGAGGACTGAAGCTTTCTTT. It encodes CASSEALSAGGRTEAFF. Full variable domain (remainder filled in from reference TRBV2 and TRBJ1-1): EPEVTQTPSHQVTQMGQEVILRCVPISNHLYFYWYRQILGQKVEFLVSFYNNEISEKSEIFDDQFSVERPDGSNFTLKIRSTKLEDSAMYFCASSEALSAGGRTEAFFGQGTRLTVV.